Listed below are T cell receptor beta chains from one sample, sequenced in a study of early T cells in non-severe SARS-CoV-2 infection. TCRdb fed the 5' RACE reads into MiXCR, producing one record per CDR3 protein. Among 25,000 to 35,000 distinct CDR3 sequences, under 4% were seen once, and the ten largest hold 7.5% to 9%. The specimen was whole blood. The receptors were sampled from an adult who was a healthcare worker with PCR-confirmed SARS-CoV-2 infection or an uninfected control (not recorded which). CDR3s include the opening cysteine and the closing phenylalanine or tryptophan. D genes are given only for firm matches. Some rows have no size entry. The others give once, few or many, or a class for an expanded clone.

j_call d_call v_call clone_size cdr3_aa cdr3_nt
TRBJ2-5 . TRBV12-3/TRBV12-4 many CASTLRVTMSGETQYF TGTGCCAGCACCCTTCGAGTGACTATGTCAGGGGAGACCCAGTACTTC
TRBJ2-7 . TRBV12-3/TRBV12-4 many CASSLVDHEQYF TGTGCCAGCAGTTTAGTCGACCACGAGCAGTACTTC
TRBJ1-2 TRBD1 TRBV6-5 few CASSYSGQGLSYTF TGTGCCAGCAGTTACTCCGGACAGGGCCTTAGCTACACCTTC
TRBJ1-2 . TRBV20-1 many CSAPIESGYTF TGCAGTGCACCGATAGAGAGTGGCTACACCTTC
TRBJ1-1 . TRBV20-1 many CSARDRGAQKAFF TGCAGTGCTAGAGATCGGGGCGCCCAAAAAGCTTTCTTT
TRBJ1-1 . TRBV6-6 many CASRSSATGNTEAFF TGTGCCAGCCGAAGTTCCGCGACAGGGAACACTGAAGCTTTCTTT
TRBJ1-2 . TRBV5-6 many CASSLGQVRVGYTF TGTGCCAGCAGCTTGGGGCAGGTCAGGGTTGGCTACACCTTC
TRBJ2-5 . TRBV27 . CASSTSRLPQETQYF TGTGCCAGTAGCACGAGTCGACTACCTCAAGAGACCCAGTACTTC
TRBJ1-1 TRBD1 TRBV5-1 many CASSPTGLGTEAFF TGCGCCAGCAGCCCGACAGGGCTGGGCACTGAAGCTTTCTTT
TRBJ1-1 . TRBV5-1 many CASSILGGTEAFF TGCGCCAGCAGCATCCTAGGAGGGACTGAAGCTTTCTTT
TRBJ1-1 TRBD1 TRBV5-5 many CASSSGQASMNTEAFF TGTGCCAGCAGCTCGGGACAGGCATCGATGAACACTGAAGCTTTCTTT
TRBJ2-7 TRBD1 TRBV10-2 many CASTGQGDEQYF TGCGCCAGCACGGGACAGGGGGACGAGCAGTACTTC
TRBJ1-2 . TRBV12-3/TRBV12-4 many CASSAFDRENGYTF TGTGCCAGCAGCGCTTTCGATCGGGAGAATGGCTACACCTTC
TRBJ1-6 . TRBV27 . CASSPSGGGHSPLHF TGTGCCAGCAGTCCCTCTGGGGGGGGGCATTCACCCCTCCACTTT
TRBJ2-1 . TRBV7-9 many CASSLGESSYNEQFF TGTGCCAGCAGCTTAGGGGAGAGCTCCTACAATGAGCAGTTCTTC
TRBJ1-1 . TRBV7-8 many CASRAPRANTEAFF TGTGCCAGCAGGGCTCCTCGGGCGAACACTGAAGCTTTCTTT
TRBJ2-2 . TRBV6-6 . CASSRAWGQRGGELFF TGTGCCAGCAGCCGGGCCTGGGGACAACGGGGCGGGGAGCTGTTTTTT
TRBJ1-2 . TRBV29-1 many CSVDLDRVGYTF TGCAGCGTTGATTTGGACCGTGTTGGCTACACCTTC
TRBJ2-3 . TRBV24-1 many CATSDSQAGMSDTQYF TGTGCCACCAGTGATTCGCAGGCCGGAATGTCAGATACGCAGTATTTT
TRBJ1-2 . TRBV6-5 . CASSSTGTSYGYTF TGTGCCAGCAGTTCGACCGGGACCTCGTATGGCTACACCTTC
TRBJ1-5 TRBD1 TRBV6-5 many CASRPQGAGNQPQHF TGTGCCAGCAGACCACAGGGGGCAGGCAATCAGCCCCAGCATTTT
TRBJ2-2 . TRBV5-1 . CASSLAQVAGELFF TGCGCCAGCAGCTTGGCGCAGGTGGCCGGGGAGCTGTTTTTT
TRBJ2-3 . TRBV3-1 many CASSPWTSTDTQYF TGTGCCAGCAGTCCATGGACTAGCACAGATACGCAGTATTTT
TRBJ2-3 TRBD2 TRBV11-3 . CASSPGGGATDTQYF TGTGCCAGCAGCCCCGGGGGGGGGGCCACAGATACGCAGTATTTT
TRBJ2-5 TRBD1 TRBV18 many CASAGQGSQETQYF TGTGCCAGCGCCGGACAGGGATCCCAAGAGACCCAGTACTTC
TRBJ1-6 . TRBV25-1 once CASSEWGTPPALHF TGTGCCAGCAGTGAATGGGGGACACCTCCAGCCCTCCACTTT
TRBJ2-7 TRBD1 TRBV18 many CASSPGTGGPYEQYF TGTGCCAGCTCACCAGGGACAGGGGGCCCCTACGAGCAGTACTTC
TRBJ1-2 TRBD1 TRBV12-3/TRBV12-4 many CASRRDRTPHGYTF TGTGCCAGCAGAAGGGACAGAACCCCCCATGGCTACACCTTC
TRBJ2-7 . TRBV10-3 many CAISGGQGENYEQYF TGTGCCATCAGTGGGGGACAAGGGGAAAACTACGAGCAGTACTTC
TRBJ2-1 . TRBV11-2 many CASSLGEGIRGHNEQFF TGTGCCAGCAGCTTAGGCGAAGGGATAAGAGGCCACAATGAGCAGTTCTTC
TRBJ1-1 . TRBV5-1 many CASSHWGYTEAFF TGCGCCAGCAGCCACTGGGGGTACACTGAAGCTTTCTTT
TRBJ2-1 . TRBV5-4 many CASSLGLRGHSYNEQFF TGTGCCAGCAGCTTGGGACTGCGGGGGCACTCCTACAATGAGCAGTTCTTC